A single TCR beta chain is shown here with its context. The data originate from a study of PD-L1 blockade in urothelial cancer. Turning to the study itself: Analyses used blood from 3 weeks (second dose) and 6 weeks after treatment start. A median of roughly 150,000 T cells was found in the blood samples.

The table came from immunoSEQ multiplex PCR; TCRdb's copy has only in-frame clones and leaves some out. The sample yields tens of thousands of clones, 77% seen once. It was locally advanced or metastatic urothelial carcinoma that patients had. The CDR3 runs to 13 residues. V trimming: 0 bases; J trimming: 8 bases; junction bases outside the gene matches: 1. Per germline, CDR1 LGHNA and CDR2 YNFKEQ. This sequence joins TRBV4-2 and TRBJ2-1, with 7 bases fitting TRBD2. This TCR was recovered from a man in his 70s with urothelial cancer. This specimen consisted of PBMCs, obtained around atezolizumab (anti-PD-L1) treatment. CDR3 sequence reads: CASSQEGRDEQFF. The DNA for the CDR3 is TGTGCCAGCAGCCAAGAGGGGAGGGATGAGCAGTTCTTC.